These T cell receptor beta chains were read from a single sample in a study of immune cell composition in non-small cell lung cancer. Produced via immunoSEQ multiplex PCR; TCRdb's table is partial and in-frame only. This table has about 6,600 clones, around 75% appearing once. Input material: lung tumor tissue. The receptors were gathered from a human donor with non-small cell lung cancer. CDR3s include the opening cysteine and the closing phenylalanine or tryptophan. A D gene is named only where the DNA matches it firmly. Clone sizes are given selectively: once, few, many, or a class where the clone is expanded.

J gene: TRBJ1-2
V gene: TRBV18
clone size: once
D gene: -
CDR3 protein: CASSPGTSYGYTF
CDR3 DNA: TGTGCCAGCTCACCCGGGACATCTTATGGCTACACCTTC

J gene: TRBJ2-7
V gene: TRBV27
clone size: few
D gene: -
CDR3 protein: CASSLYFMAAELNF
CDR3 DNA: TGTGCCAGCAGTTTATATTTTATGGCGGCAGAACTTAACTTC

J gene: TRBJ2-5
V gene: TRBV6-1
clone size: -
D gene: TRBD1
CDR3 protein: CASSGLGQQETQYF
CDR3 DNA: TGTGCCAGCAGTGGATTGGGACAGCAAGAGACCCAGTACTTC

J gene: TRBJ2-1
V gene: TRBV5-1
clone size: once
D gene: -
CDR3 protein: CATAMEGPSYNEQFF
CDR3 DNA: TGCGCCACCGCTATGGAGGGCCCTTCCTACAATGAGCAGTTCTTC

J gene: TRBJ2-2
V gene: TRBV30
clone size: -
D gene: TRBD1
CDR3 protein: CAWSRQGTGELFF
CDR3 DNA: TGTGCCTGGAGTAGACAGGGTACCGGGGAGCTGTTTTTT

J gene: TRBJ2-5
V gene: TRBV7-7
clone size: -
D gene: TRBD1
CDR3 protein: CASSLGRQGAETQYF
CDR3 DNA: TGTGCCAGCAGCTTAGGGCGACAGGGGGCTGAGACCCAGTACTTC

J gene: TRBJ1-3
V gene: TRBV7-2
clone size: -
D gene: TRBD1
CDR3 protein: CASSLLSGTGSGNTIYF
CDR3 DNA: TGTGCCAGCAGCTTGCTGTCCGGGACAGGCTCTGGAAACACCATATATTTT

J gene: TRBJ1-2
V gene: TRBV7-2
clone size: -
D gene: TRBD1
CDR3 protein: CASSLGSGTGYPSLGYTF
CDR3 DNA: TGTGCCAGCAGCTTAGGATCAGGGACAGGGTACCCTTCGCTGGGCTACACCTTC

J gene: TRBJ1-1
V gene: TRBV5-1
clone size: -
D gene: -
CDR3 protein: CASSWRTNRFEEAFF
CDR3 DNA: TGCGCCAGCAGCTGGAGAACCAACAGGTTTGAGGAGGCTTTCTTT

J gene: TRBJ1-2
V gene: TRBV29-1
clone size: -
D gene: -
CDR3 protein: CSVAIGPQRGYTF
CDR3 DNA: TGCAGCGTTGCAATCGGGCCACAGCGGGGCTACACCTTC

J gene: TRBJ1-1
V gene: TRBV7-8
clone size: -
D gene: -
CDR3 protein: CASSLDWGGNTEAFF
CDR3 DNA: TGTGCCAGCAGCTTAGATTGGGGGGGGAACACTGAAGCTTTCTTT

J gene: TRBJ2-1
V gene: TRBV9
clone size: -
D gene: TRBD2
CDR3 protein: CASSVDSGGAFDEQFF
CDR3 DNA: TGTGCCAGCAGCGTAGATAGCGGGGGGGCCTTTGATGAGCAGTTCTTC

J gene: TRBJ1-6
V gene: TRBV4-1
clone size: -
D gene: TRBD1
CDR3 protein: CASSQERQGVLRDSPLHF
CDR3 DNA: TGCGCCAGCAGCCAGGAACGACAGGGGGTACTTAGGGATTCACCCCTCCACTTT

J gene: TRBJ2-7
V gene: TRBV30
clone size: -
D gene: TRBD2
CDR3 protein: CAWSYLLAGGSYEQYF
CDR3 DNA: TGTGCCTGGAGTTACCTTCTAGCGGGAGGGTCCTACGAGCAGTACTTC